This TCR beta chain was sequenced for a study of blood T cell repertoires in COVID-19. Overall study context: The cDNA or gDNA used as material had been derived from T cells, B-cell-depleted T cells, or PBMCs.

The CDR3 is made up of 19 amino acids. After removal of 4 bases from V and 0 bases from J, the junction contained 13 bases not matched to a gene. The germline CDR1 and CDR2 sequences are SGHRS and YFSETQ. Using immunoSEQ multiplex PCR, the repertoire was profiled, and TCRdb retains in-frame clones only, with some absent. This table has fewer than 100,000 clones, more than 75% appearing once. The TCR originated in a human donor in a cohort sampled during active COVID-19. This sequence joins TRBV5-1 and TRBJ1-6; TRBD1 agrees at 7 bases. Sequenced input: peripheral blood. The CDR3 region is CASSPYQTGWSSYNSPLHF. The CDR3 nucleotides are TGCGCCAGCAGCCCTTACCAGACAGGGTGGAGCTCCTATAATTCACCCCTCCACTTT.